The clone carrying this T cell receptor (beta chain) appeared a few times. This CDR3 is built from 14 residues. V lost 5 bases, J lost 5 bases, and 13 bases lay in between. Germline values: CDR1 MNHNY, CDR2 SVGAGI (reference sequence). Authors' processing steps: Amplifying reference gene primers gave estimates of nucleated cell counts. The table came from immunoSEQ multiplex PCR; TCRdb's copy has only in-frame clones and leaves some out. V and J calls and clone size are those listed in that table; D and trimming were worked out from the DNA. The sample consists of 56,000 or so clones, about 91% of them appearing once. This entry comes from a study of blood T cell repertoires in COVID-19. Study-level background: Acute-phase and convalescent COVID-19 samples originated in the United States, Italy and Spain. The analysed material was cDNA or gDNA that came from T cells, B-cell-depleted T cells, or PBMCs.

This sequence was found in a woman of 80 years or more with active COVID-19. Sequenced input: peripheral blood. The V call is TRBV6-6, the J call TRBJ1-3; D is possibly TRBD1 (6 bases). CDR3 nucleotides: TGTGCCAGCAGTCCGCTAGGACAGCGAAACACCATATATTTT. It encodes CASSPLGQRNTIYF.